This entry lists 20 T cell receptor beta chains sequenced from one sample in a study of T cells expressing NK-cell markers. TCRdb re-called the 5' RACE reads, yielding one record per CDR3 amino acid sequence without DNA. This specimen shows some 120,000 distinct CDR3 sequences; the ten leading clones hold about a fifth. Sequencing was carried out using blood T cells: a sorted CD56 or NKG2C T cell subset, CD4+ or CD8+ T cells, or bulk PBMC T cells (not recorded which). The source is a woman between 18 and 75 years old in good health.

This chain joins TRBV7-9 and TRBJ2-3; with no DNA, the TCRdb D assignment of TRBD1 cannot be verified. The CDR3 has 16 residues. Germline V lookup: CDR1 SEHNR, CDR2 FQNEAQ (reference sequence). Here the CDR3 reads CASSQRWTGGTDTQYF. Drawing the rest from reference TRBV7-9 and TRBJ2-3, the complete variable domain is DTGVSQNPRHKITKRGQNVTFRCDPISEHNRLYWYRQTLGQGPEFLTYFQNEAQLEKSRLLSDRFSAERPKGSFSTLEIQRTEQGDSAMYLCASSQRWTGGTDTQYFGPGTRLTVL.

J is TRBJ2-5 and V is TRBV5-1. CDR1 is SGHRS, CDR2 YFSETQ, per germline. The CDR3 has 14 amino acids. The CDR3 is CASSLVGRQETQYF.

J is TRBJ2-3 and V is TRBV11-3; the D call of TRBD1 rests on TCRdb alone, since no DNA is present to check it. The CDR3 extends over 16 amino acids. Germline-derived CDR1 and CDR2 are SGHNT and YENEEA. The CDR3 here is CASSLSRGGPGDTQYF.

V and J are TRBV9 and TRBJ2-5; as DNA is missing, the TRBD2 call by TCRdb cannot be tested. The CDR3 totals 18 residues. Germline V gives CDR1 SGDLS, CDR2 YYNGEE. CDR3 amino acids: CASSASGLGGLLGETQYF.

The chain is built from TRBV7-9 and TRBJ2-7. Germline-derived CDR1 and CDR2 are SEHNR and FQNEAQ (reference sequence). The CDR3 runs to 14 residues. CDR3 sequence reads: CASSDFRRAYEQYF.

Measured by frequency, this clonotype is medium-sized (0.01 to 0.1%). The CDR3 is CASSLVFPSGTGVHEQYF. The rearrangement uses TRBV28 and TRBJ2-7; the D call of TRBD1 rests on TCRdb alone, since no DNA is present to check it. This CDR3 region has 18 residues. CDR1 and CDR2 (germline): MDHEN, SYDVKM.

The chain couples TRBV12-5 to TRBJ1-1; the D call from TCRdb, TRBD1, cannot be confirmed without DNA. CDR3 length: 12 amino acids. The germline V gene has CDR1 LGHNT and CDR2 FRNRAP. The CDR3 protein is CASGLQGTEAFF.

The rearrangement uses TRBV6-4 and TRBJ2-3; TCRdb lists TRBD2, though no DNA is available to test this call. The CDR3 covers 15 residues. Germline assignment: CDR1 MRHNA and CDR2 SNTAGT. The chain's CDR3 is CASSESAGTTDTQYF.

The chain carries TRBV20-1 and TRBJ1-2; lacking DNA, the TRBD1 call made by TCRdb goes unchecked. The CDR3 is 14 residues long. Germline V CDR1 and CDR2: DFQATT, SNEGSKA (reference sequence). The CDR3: CSALTPDRVAGYTF.

CDR3 loop: CASSLEGALYNEQFF. This chain links TRBV5-1 with TRBJ2-1; TCRdb's D gene call, TRBD1, goes unchecked for lack of DNA. The CDR3 length is 15 residues. The germline CDR1 and CDR2 sequences are SGHRS and YFSETQ.

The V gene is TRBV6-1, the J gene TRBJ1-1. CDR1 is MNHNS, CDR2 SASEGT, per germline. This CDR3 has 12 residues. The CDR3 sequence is CASRLLPTEAFF.

This chain's CDR3 is CASNVGLNTGELFF. The chain carries TRBV10-2 and TRBJ2-2. CDR1 and CDR2 from the germline V gene are WSHSY and SAAADI. The CDR3 spans 14 residues.

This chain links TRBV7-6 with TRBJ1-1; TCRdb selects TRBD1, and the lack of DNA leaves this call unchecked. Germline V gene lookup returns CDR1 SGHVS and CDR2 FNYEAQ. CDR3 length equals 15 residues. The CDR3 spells CASSSYTGPNTEAFF.

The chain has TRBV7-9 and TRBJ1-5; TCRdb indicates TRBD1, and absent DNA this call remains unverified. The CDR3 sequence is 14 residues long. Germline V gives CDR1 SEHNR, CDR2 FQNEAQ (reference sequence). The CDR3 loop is CASSSGQAAQPQHF.

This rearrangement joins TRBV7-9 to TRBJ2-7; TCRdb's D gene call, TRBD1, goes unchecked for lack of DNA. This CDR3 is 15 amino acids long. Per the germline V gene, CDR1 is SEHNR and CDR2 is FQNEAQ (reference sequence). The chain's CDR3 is CASSLGRDRGYEQYF.

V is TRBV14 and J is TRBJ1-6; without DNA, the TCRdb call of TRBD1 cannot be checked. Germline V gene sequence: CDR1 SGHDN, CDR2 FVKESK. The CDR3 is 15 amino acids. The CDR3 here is CASRRTVEYNSPLHF. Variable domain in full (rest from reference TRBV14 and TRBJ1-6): EAGVTQFPSHSVIEKGQTVTLRCDPISGHDNLYWYRRVMGKEIKFLLHFVKESKQDESGMPNNRFLAERTGGTYSTLKVQPAELEDSGVYFCASRRTVEYNSPLHFGNGTRLTVT.

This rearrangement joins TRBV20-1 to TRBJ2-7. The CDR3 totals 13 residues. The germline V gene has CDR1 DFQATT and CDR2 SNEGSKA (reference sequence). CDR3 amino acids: CSARTGSSYEQYF.

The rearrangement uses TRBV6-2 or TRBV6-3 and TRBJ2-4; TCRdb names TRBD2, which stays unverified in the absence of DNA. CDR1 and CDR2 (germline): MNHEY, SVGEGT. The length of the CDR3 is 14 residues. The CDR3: CASTPRGIQNIQYF.

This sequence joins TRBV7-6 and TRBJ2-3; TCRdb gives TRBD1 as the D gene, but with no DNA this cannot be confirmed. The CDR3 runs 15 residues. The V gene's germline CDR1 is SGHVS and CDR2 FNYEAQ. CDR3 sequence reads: CASSLLGGRTDTQYF. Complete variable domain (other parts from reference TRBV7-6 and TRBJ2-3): GAGVSQSPRYKVTKRGQDVALRCDPISGHVSLYWYRQALGQGPEFLTYFNYEAQQDKSGLPNDRFSAERPEGSISTLTIQRTEQRDSAMYRCASSLLGGRTDTQYFGPGTRLTVL.

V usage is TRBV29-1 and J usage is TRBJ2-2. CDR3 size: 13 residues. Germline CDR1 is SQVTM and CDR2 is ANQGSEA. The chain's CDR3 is CSAGGDGTGELFF.